The clone carrying this T cell receptor (beta chain) showed up just a few times. This sample was included in a study of cytomegalovirus exposure and HLA in healthy donors. This CDR3 region has 13 residues. CDR1 is MNHEY and CDR2 is SMNVEV in the germline V gene (reference sequence). V lost 6 bases, J lost 2 bases, and 8 bases lay in between. In the PCR, 60 Vbeta and 13 Jbeta primers were used. Clones were sequenced by immunoSEQ multiplex PCR, and TCRdb holds only the in-frame ones, with some missing. Of approximately 86,000 clones listed, around 71% were seen once; the top ten hold approximately 8.2%.

This clonotype originated in a man in his 60s in good health and CMV-seronegative. Sequencing was carried out using PBMCs. This chain joins TRBV27 and TRBJ1-3; no reliable D call. This CDR3 reads CASRAQTGNTIYF. The DNA of the CDR3 is TGTGCCAGCAGGGCCCAGACTGGAAACACCATATATTTT.